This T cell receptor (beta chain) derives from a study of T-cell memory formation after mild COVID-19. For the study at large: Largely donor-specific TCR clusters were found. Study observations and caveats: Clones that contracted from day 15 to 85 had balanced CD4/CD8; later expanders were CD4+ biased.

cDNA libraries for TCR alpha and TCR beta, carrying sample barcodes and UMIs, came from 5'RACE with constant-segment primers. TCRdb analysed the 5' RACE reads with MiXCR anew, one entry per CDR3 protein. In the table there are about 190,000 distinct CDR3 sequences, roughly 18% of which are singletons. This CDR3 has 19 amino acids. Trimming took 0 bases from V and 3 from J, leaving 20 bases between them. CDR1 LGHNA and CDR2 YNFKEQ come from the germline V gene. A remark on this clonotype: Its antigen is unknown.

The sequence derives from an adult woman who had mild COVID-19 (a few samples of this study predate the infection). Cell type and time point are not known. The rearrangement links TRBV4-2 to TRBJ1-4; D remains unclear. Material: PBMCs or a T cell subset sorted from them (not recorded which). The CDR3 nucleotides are TGTGCCAGCAGCCAAGAAGGAAACAGCTGGCAACTTGCTAATGAAAAACTGTTTTTT. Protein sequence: CASSQEGNSWQLANEKLFF.